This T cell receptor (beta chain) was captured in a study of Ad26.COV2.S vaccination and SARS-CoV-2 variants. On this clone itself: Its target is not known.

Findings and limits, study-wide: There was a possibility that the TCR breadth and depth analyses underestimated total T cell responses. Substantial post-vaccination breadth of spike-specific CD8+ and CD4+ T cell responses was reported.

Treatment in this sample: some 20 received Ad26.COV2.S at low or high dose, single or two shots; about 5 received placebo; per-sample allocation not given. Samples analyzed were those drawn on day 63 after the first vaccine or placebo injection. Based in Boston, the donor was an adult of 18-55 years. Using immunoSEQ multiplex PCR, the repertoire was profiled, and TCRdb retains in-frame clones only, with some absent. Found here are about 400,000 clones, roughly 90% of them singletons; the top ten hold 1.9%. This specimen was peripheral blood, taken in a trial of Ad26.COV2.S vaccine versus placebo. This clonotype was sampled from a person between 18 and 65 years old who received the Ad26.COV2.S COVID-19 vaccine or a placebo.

This chain's CDR3 is CSGGDRRSGYTF. The CDR3 DNA is TGCAGCGGGGGGGACAGGCGGAGTGGCTACACCTTC. The chain links TRBV29-1 to TRBJ1-2, with 8 bases fitting TRBD1. The junction had 8 bases not matched to a gene; V was cut back by 7 bases and J by 7 bases. This CDR3 is 12 amino acids long. CDR1 is SQVTM, CDR2 ANQGSEA, per germline.